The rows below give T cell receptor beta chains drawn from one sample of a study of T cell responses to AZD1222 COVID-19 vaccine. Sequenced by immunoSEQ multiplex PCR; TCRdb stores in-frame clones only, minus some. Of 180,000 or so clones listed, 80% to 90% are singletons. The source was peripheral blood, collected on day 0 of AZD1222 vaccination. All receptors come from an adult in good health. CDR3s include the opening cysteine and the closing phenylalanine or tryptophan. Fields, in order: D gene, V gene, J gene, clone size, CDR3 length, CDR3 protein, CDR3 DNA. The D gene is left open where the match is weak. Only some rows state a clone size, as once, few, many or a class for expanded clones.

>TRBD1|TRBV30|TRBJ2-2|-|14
CAWSRGPDTGELFF
TGTGCCTGGAGTAGGGGGCCGGACACCGGGGAGCTGTTTTTT
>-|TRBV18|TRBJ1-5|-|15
CASSPPGSPNQPQHF
TGTGCCAGCTCACCACCCGGGAGTCCCAATCAGCCCCAGCATTTT
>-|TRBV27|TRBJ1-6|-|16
CASSLSGSSYNSPLHF
TGTGCCAGCAGTTTGTCGGGGAGCTCCTATAATTCACCCCTCCACTTT
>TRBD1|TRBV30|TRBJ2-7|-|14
CAWSLGQGAYEQYF
TGTGCCTGGAGCCTCGGACAGGGGGCTTACGAGCAGTACTTC
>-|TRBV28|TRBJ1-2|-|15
CASSATGSWYYGYTF
TGTGCCAGCAGTGCTACGGGTTCCTGGTATTATGGCTACACCTTC
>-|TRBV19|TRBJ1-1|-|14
CASRSIGRNTEAFF
TGTGCCAGTAGGAGTATAGGAAGGAACACTGAAGCTTTCTTT
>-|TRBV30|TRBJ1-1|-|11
CAWSRGSEAFF
TGTGCCTGGAGTAGGGGCTCTGAAGCTTTCTTT
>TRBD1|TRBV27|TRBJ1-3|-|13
CASSSGGRNTIYF
TGTGCCAGCAGTTCAGGGGGCCGAAACACCATATATTTT
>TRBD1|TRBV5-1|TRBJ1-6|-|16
CASSLGADRGGSPLHF
TGCGCCAGCAGCTTGGGCGCCGACAGGGGTGGCTCACCCCTCCACTTT
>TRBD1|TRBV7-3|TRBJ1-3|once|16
CASSSCTGVLRNTIYF
TGTGCCAGCAGCTCCTGCACAGGGGTCCTGAGGAACACCATATATTTT
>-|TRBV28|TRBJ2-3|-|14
CATTKLNSGDTQYF
TGTGCCACTACAAAATTGAACTCGGGCGATACGCAGTATTTT
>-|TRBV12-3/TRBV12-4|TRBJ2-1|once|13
CASSFFRGDEQFF
TGTGCCAGCAGTTTTTTCAGGGGGGATGAGCAGTTCTTC
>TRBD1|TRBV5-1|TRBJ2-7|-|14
CASSPQTGVDEQYF
TGCGCCAGCAGCCCCCAGACAGGGGTCGACGAGCAGTACTTC
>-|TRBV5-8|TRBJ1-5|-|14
CASTLYGGDQPQHF
TGTGCCAGCACCCTATACGGGGGCGATCAGCCCCAGCATTTT
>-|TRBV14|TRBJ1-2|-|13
CASSRDLRDGYTF
TGTGCCAGCAGCCGGGACCTTAGGGATGGCTACACCTTC
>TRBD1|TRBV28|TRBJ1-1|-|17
CASSFRDRVVLNTEAFF
TGTGCCAGCAGTTTTCGGGACAGGGTGGTCTTGAACACTGAAGCTTTCTTT
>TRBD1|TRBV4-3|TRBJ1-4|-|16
CASSQGLRDRGEKLFF
TGCGCCAGCAGCCAAGGTCTCCGGGACAGGGGAGAAAAACTGTTTTTT
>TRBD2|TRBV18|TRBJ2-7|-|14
CASSPASGGYEQYF
TGTGCCAGCTCACCCGCTAGCGGGGGCTACGAGCAGTACTTC
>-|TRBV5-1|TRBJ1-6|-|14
CASSLDRVGSPLHF
TGCGCCAGCAGCTTGGATAGGGTGGGATCACCCCTCCACTTT
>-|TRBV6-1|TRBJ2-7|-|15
CASSEGAGQPYEQYF
TGTGCCAGCAGTGAGGGGGCGGGACAGCCCTACGAGCAGTACTTC
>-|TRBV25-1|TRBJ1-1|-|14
CASSELWRDTEAFF
TGTGCCAGCAGTGAATTATGGAGAGACACTGAAGCTTTCTTT
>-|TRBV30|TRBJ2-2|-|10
CAWSDVELFF
TGTGCCTGGAGTGACGTGGAGCTGTTTTTT
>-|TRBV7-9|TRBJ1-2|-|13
CASSLVENYGYTF
TGTGCCAGCAGCTTAGTGGAAAACTATGGCTACACCTTC
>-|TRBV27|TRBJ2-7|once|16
CASSPLGATASYEQYF
TGTGCCAGCAGTCCCCTGGGGGCGACGGCCTCCTACGAGCAGTACTTC
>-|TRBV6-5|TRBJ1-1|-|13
CASRIKGSTEAFF
TGTGCCAGCAGGATAAAGGGCAGCACTGAAGCTTTCTTT
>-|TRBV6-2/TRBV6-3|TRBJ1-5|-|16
CASSYSGGRKGQPQHF
TGTGCCAGCAGTTACTCTGGGGGAAGGAAAGGGCAGCCCCAGCATTTT
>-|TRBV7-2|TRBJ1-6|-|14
CASSFQGRNSPLHF
TGTGCCAGCAGCTTCCAGGGAAGGAATTCACCCCTCCACTTT
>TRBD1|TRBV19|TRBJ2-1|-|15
CASSNDRGAYNEQFF
TGTGCCAGTAGTAATGACAGGGGAGCCTACAATGAGCAGTTCTTC
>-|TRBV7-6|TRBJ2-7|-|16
CASSLVEEPGVYEQYF
TGTGCCAGCAGCTTAGTAGAAGAGCCCGGGGTCTACGAGCAGTACTTC
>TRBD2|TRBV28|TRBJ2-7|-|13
CASSKWGGDEQYF
TGTGCCAGCAGTAAGTGGGGAGGGGACGAGCAGTACTTC
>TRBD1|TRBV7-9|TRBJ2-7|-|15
CASSSPGQGAYEQYF
TGTGCCAGCAGCTCACCGGGACAGGGGGCCTACGAGCAGTACTTC
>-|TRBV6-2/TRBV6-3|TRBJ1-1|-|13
CASSYRVNTEAFF
TGTGCCAGCAGTTACAGGGTGAACACTGAAGCTTTCTTT
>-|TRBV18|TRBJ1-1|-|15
CASSPNSQGSTEAFF
TGTGCCAGCTCACCAAACTCCCAGGGGTCCACTGAAGCTTTCTTT
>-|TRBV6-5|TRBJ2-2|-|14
CASSTRQNTGELFF
TGTGCCAGCAGTACCCGACAGAACACCGGGGAGCTGTTTTTT
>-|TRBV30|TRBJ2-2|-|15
CAWIQGGRSAGELFF
TGTGCCTGGATACAAGGCGGGCGATCCGCCGGGGAGCTGTTTTTT